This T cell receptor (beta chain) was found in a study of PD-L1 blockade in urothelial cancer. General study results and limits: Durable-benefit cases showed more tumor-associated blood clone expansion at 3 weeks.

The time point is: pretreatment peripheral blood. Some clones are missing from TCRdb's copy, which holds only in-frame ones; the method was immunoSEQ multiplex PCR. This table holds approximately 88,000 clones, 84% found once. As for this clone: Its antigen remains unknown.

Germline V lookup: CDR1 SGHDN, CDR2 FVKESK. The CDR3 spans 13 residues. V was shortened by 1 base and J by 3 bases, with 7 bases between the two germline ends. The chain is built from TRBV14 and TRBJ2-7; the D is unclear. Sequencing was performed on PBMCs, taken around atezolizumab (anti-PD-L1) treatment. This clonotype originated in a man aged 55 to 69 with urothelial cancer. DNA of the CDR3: TGTGCCAGCAGCCAAGTCCACGGCTACGAGCAGTACTTC. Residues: CASSQVHGYEQYF.